This is a list of T cell receptor beta chains from one sample in a study of Graves' ophthalmopathy and Graves' hyperthyroidism. TCRdb ran MiXCR on the multiplex PCR reads and lists one entry per CDR3 protein. Found here are a few hundred thousand distinct CDR3 sequences, 20% to 25% of them singletons; the top ten hold more than 35%. The sequencing input was peripheral blood. These receptors were collected from a woman aged 45 to 65 with Graves' ophthalmopathy. Both conserved end residues are part of each CDR3. Fields, in order: V gene, clone size, D gene, J gene, CDR3 DNA, CDR3 protein. The D gene is left open where the match is weak. Rows give clone size only sometimes, using once, few, many, or a class for an expanded clone.

>TRBV20-1|NA|NA|TRBJ2-7
TGCAGTGCTAGAGTCCTCCTCATATACGAGCAGTACTTC
CSARVLLIYEQYF
>TRBV24-1|many|NA|TRBJ1-1
TGTGCCACCAGTGATTGGCAGAACACTGAAGCTTTCTTT
CATSDWQNTEAFF
>TRBV11-2|few|NA|TRBJ2-1
TGTGCCAGCAGCTTGGCAGGCGCAGAGCAGTTCTTC
CASSLAGAEQFF
>TRBV30|NA|NA|TRBJ2-5
TGTGCCTGGATGGACCTAGGGGAGACCCCGTACTTC
CAWMDLGETPYF
>TRBV7-6|NA|NA|TRBJ2-3
TGTGCCAGCAGCTTATCCTTTGTGGGCATCACTAGCACAGATACGCAGTATTTT
CASSLSFVGITSTDTQYF
>TRBV18|few|TRBD1|TRBJ2-7
TGTGCCAGCTCACCCGCAGACAGGGCCGGGCAGTACTTC
CASSPADRAGQYF
>TRBV20-1|many|TRBD2|TRBJ2-5
TGCAGTGCTAGCGGGAGGGCCTCGTACCAAGAGACCCAGTACTTC
CSASGRASYQETQYF
>TRBV19|NA|NA|TRBJ1-1
TGTGCCAGTAGTATTGCAGCTTTCATGAACACTGAAGCTTTCTTT
CASSIAAFMNTEAFF
>TRBV6-2/TRBV6-3|many|TRBD1|TRBJ1-1
TGTGCCAGCAGTTACTCGCCGGGACAGCCTTACATGAACACTGAAGCTTTCTTT
CASSYSPGQPYMNTEAFF
>TRBV29-1|many|TRBD1|TRBJ2-6
TGCAGCGCAACCACCGCGGACAGGGCTGGGGCCAACGTCCTGACTTTC
CSATTADRAGANVLTF
>TRBV5-1|many|TRBD2|TRBJ2-7
TGCGCCAGCAGCCCGACTAGCGGTTTTTTCTACGAGCAGTACTTC
CASSPTSGFFYEQYF
>TRBV18|few|NA|TRBJ1-6
TGTGCCAGCTCCCTCAGAGAAGCCGACGCAAATTCACCCCTCCACTTT
CASSLREADANSPLHF
>TRBV20-1|many|TRBD1|TRBJ1-1
TGCAGTGCCCGGGACAGGGAGAACACTGAAGCTTTCTTT
CSARDRENTEAFF
>TRBV6-1|many|NA|TRBJ2-2
TGTGCCAGCAGTGAAATGAGGGGGTCCGGGGAGCTGTTTTTT
CASSEMRGSGELFF
>TRBV5-1|many|NA|TRBJ1-1
TGCGCCAGCAGCTTGATCCGGGGCATGAACACTGAAGCTTTCTTT
CASSLIRGMNTEAFF
>TRBV6-1|many|TRBD1|TRBJ1-1
TGTGCCAGCAGTGACCTGGGGACAGCGAACACTGAAGCTTTCTTT
CASSDLGTANTEAFF
>TRBV19|many|TRBD1|TRBJ1-2
TGTGCCAGTCGTAAAGGGGGACAGGCCTATGGCTACACCTTC
CASRKGGQAYGYTF
>TRBV14|many|TRBD2|TRBJ2-5
TGTGCCAGCAGCCAAGACCGAGCGGGAGGGAGAGAGACCCAGTACTTC
CASSQDRAGGRETQYF
>TRBV5-4|many|NA|TRBJ1-1
TGTGCCAGCAGCTTGGCTGCGCTCCCGACCACTGAAGCTTTCTTT
CASSLAALPTTEAFF
>TRBV5-1|many|NA|TRBJ2-7
TGCGCCAGCAGCTCTAACAGCTTCTCCTACGAGCAGTACTTC
CASSSNSFSYEQYF
>TRBV30|NA|NA|TRBJ2-1
TGTGCCTGGAGGGGGGCAGGGGTTGAGCAGTTCTTC
CAWRGAGVEQFF
>TRBV12-3/TRBV12-4|few|NA|TRBJ1-2
TGTGCCAGCAGTTTAGATTCAGTTATCCATGGCTACACCTTC
CASSLDSVIHGYTF
>TRBV11-2|few|NA|TRBJ2-7
TGTGCCAGCAGCTTAGGAGCGGGCCCTTCCTACGAGCAGTACTTC
CASSLGAGPSYEQYF
>TRBV7-6|few|NA|TRBJ1-1
TGTGCCAGCAGCTTAGTTATGGGTCAGAAGACTGAAGCTTTCTTT
CASSLVMGQKTEAFF
>TRBV6-1|NA|TRBD1|TRBJ2-7
TGTGCCAGTACAGGGGGCGCATCCTACGAGCAGTACTTC
CASTGGASYEQYF
>TRBV9|many|TRBD1|TRBJ1-2
TGTGCCAGCAGCGCTCAGAGGACAGGGGTTTACACCTTC
CASSAQRTGVYTF
>TRBV5-1|many|NA|TRBJ2-7
TGCGCCAGCAGCTTGAGCCTAGGAACCTACGAGCAGTACTTC
CASSLSLGTYEQYF
>TRBV6-1|many|NA|TRBJ1-3
TGTGCCAGCAGTGAATTGATTGCTCCTGGAAACACCATATATTTT
CASSELIAPGNTIYF
>TRBV9|many|NA|TRBJ1-5
TGTGCCAGCAGCGTGGACACAGGGAGCAATCAGCCCCAGCATTTT
CASSVDTGSNQPQHF
>TRBV20-1|few|NA|TRBJ1-6
TGCAGTGCTAGAGATTTTTCGGGGGCCAAGGCCTATAATTCACCCCTCCACTTT
CSARDFSGAKAYNSPLHF
>TRBV4-1|NA|NA|TRBJ2-7
TGCGCCAGCAGCCAAGATCAGGGTTGGAGGAACGAGCAGTACTTC
CASSQDQGWRNEQYF
>TRBV20-1|many|NA|TRBJ2-7
TGCAGTGCTAGAGGGTTTGCAGCGGTGAACTCCTACGAGCAGTACTTC
CSARGFAAVNSYEQYF
>TRBV30|many|NA|TRBJ1-2
TGTGCTGCCCACCGAAACTATGGCTACACCTTC
CAAHRNYGYTF
>TRBV6-2/TRBV6-3|NA|TRBD2|TRBJ2-7
TGTGCCAGCAGTTACGGCGGGAGTCACGAGCAGTACTTC
CASSYGGSHEQYF
>TRBV19|NA|TRBD1|TRBJ1-1
TGTGCCAGTATTCAGGGGGCCACTGAAGCTTTCTTT
CASIQGATEAFF
>TRBV7-2|many|TRBD1|TRBJ1-2
TGTGCCAGCAGCTCCCGGACAGGGTTATATGGCTACACCTTC
CASSSRTGLYGYTF
>TRBV6-5|NA|NA|TRBJ2-7
TGTGCCAGCAGTTACGGGAGTTCCCCCTACTACGAGCAGTACTTC
CASSYGSSPYYEQYF
>TRBV24-1|many|NA|TRBJ1-2
TGTGCCACCAGTGATCCGCTCTATGGCTACACCTTC
CATSDPLYGYTF
>TRBV12-3/TRBV12-4|many|TRBD1|TRBJ1-6
TGTGCCAGCAGTTTAACAGGGGATAATTCACCCCTCCACTTT
CASSLTGDNSPLHF
>TRBV7-9|many|TRBD2|TRBJ2-5
TGTGCCAGCACCCAAAAGGGGACTAGCGGCCAAGAGACCCAGTACTTC
CASTQKGTSGQETQYF
>TRBV11-2|NA|NA|TRBJ1-1
TGTGCCAGCAGCTTTAAAGGCACTGAAGCTTTCTTT
CASSFKGTEAFF
>TRBV6-5|many|NA|TRBJ1-1
TGTGCCAGCAGTTACCTATGGGGCACTGAAGCTTTCTTT
CASSYLWGTEAFF
>TRBV30|NA|TRBD1|TRBJ1-3
TGTGCCTGGAGTGTACAGCAGGACAGGGGAAACACCATATATTTT
CAWSVQQDRGNTIYF